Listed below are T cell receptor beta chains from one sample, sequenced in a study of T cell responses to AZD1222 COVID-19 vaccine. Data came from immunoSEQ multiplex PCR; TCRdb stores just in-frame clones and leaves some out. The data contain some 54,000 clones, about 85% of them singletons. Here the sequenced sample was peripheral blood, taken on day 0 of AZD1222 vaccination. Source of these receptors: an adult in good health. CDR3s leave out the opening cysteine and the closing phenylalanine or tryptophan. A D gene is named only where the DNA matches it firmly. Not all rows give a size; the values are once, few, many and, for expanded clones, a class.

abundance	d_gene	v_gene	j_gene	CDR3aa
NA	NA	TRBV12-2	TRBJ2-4	ASRLDHFTGTREAKNIQY
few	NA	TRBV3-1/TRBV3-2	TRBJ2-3	ASSQGGGTDTQY
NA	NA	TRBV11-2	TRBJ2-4	ASSLDRETGTLAKNIQY
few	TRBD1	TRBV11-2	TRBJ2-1	ASSPLTGSDNEQF
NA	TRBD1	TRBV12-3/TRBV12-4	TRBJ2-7	ASSGQASYEQY
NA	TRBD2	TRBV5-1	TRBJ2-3	ASSQALAGTLRIDTQY
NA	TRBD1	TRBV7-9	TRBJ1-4	ASSFRGQDEKLF
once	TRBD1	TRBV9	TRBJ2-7	ASSSTGGSYEQY
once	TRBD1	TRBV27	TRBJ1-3	ASSLRRTGVSGNTIY
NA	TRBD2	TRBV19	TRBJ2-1	ASSLGLAGIEQF
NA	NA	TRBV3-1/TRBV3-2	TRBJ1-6	ASSPGASSYNSPLH
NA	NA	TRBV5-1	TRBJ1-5	ASSLDSYSNQPQH
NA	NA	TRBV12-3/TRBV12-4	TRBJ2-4	ASSLGNIQY
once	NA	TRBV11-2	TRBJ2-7	ASSLPTSTYEQY
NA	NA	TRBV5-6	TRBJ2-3	ASSRRSGFADTQY
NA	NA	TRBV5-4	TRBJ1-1	ASSLVADTEAF
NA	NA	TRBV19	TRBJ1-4	ASSMGPEGKLF
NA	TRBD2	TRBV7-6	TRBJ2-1	ASSSWTSEYNEQF
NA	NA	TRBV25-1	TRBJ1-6	ASSESYLTDSPLH
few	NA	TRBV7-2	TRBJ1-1	ASSFRALDVGNTEAF
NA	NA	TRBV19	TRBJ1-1	ASSWPGMNTEAF
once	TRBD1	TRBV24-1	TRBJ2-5	ATSEPGGGKETQY
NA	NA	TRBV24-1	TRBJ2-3	ATSAGSSSTDTQY
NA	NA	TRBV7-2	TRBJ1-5	ASSPGDSGEPQH
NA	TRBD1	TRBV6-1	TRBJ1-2	ASSEPGQGYGYT
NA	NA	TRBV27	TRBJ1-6	ASSFRDSPLH
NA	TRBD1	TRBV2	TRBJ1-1	ASRGDSMNTEAF
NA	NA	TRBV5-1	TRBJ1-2	ASSLGPTDGYT
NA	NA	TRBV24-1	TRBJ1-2	ATAGGDGGYT
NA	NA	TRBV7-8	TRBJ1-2	ASSPPGLWGYT
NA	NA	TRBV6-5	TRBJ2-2	ASSYSPIIGTGELF
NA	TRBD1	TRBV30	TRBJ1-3	ACAGGRFTGNTIY
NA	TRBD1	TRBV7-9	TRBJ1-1	ASSRDRGDLRLMNTEAF
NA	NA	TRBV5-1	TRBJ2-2	ASSAGRPNTGELF
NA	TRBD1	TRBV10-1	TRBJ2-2	ASTPGGYGTGELF
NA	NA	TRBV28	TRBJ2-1	ASSEGGARSYNEQF
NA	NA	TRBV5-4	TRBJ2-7	ASSLVAGSYEQY
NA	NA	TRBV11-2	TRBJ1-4	ASSLGLGVELF
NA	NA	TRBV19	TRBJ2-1	ASRLGQGNNEQF
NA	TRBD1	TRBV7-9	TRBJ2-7	ASSPGQGLDHEQY
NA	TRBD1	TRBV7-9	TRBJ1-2	ASSLTGTGDYGYT
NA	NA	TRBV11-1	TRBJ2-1	ASSWGPDEQF
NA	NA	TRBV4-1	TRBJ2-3	ASSQGAGAHTDTQY
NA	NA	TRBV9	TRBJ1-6	ASSVVGQYNSPLH
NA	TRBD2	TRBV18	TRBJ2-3	ASSSGLVIGTDTQY